The 32 T cell receptor beta chains listed next were all sequenced from one sample in a study of blood T cell repertoires in COVID-19. Sequenced by immunoSEQ multiplex PCR; TCRdb stores in-frame clones only, minus some. The sample lists 300,000 to 450,000 clones, roughly 90% occurring once. Sequencing used peripheral blood. These receptors originate from a woman aged 25 to 39 with COVID-19, enrolled during active disease.

The J gene is TRBJ1-2, the V gene TRBV6-4; no clear D gene. V was clipped by 1 base and J by 10 bases, with 10 bases between them. Germline CDR1 is MRHNA and CDR2 is SNTAGT. The CDR3 spans 12 residues. This CDR3 reads CASSDYWGDYTF. CDR3 bases: TGTGCCAGCAGTGACTACTGGGGAGACTACACCTTC.

As for this clone: The junction shows a germline mismatch at one end, possibly a read error. This chain connects TRBV18 to TRBJ1-2; TRBD1 aligns across 7 bases. This CDR3 contains 14 residues. The germline CDR1 and CDR2 sequences are KGHSH and LQKENI. CDR3 loop: CASSPPTRDSDCLF. Here the CDR3 DNA reads TGTGCCAGCTCACCACCTACCCGGGACAGCGATTGTCTATTC.

This clone was seen a few times. V gene TRBV10-1 combines with J gene TRBJ1-5; D is possibly TRBD1 (5 bases). This CDR3 is 13 amino acids long. The germline CDR1 and CDR2 sequences are WNHNN and SYGVQD (reference sequence). V shed 7 bases and J shed 9 bases, with 16 bases lying between them. The CDR3, as DNA: TGCGCCAGCATTAGGACACACCTTCGGCCCCAGCATTTT. Encoded protein: CASIRTHLRPQHF.

This clone has a single count. The chain uses TRBV4-2 and TRBJ2-2, with 13 nucleotides matching TRBD2. V lost 4 bases to trimming and J lost 6 bases; unmatched junction nucleotides: 2. CDR3 size: 15 residues. Germline lookup yields CDR1 LGHNA and CDR2 YNFKEQ. CDR3 sequence: CASSPTSGGSGELFF. CDR3 DNA sequence: TGTGCCAGCAGCCCGACTAGCGGGGGGTCCGGGGAGCTGTTTTTT.

The chain has TRBV5-4 and TRBJ1-2; TRBD1 matches 8 bases. CDR1 and CDR2 (germline): SGHNT, YYREEE (reference sequence). This CDR3 has 15 residues. J was trimmed by 8 bases and V by 0 bases; bases with no gene match: 9. CDR3 in DNA: TGTGCCAGCAGCTTGGGAGGCGGACAGGGTGGCGGCTACACCTTC. Residues: CASSLGGGQGGGYTF.

The chain is built from TRBV4-1 and TRBJ1-1; the match to TRBD1 covers 8 bases. Germline-derived CDR1 and CDR2 are MGHRA and YSYEKL. The J segment lost 4 bases and the V segment lost 2 bases, leaving 12 bases of the junction unmatched. The CDR3 extends over 17 amino acids. The CDR3 spells CASSQRTGNGRSTEAFF. The CDR3 DNA sequence: TGCGCCAGCAGCCAAAGGACAGGGAACGGTCGGAGCACTGAAGCTTTCTTT.

The V gene is TRBV24-1, the J gene TRBJ1-2, with TRBD1 matching over 9 bases. Germline CDR1 and CDR2: KGHDR and SFDVKD. The V gene end was trimmed by 5 bases and the J gene end by 3 bases; junction bases not matched to a gene: 6. The CDR3 loop spans 15 amino acids. The CDR3 coding sequence is TGTGCCACCAGTGCGACAGGGGGACCGTACTATGGCTACACCTTC. It is translated as CATSATGGPYYGYTF.

This clone has only one observation. The CDR3 DNA is TGTGCCAGCTATTACAACAGGGAGGGTTCCGAGCAGTACTTC. This translates into CASYYNREGSEQYF. This chain links TRBV2 with TRBJ2-7; a possible D gene is TRBD2 (7 bases). Germline lookup yields CDR1 SNHLY and CDR2 FYNNEI. V gave up 8 bases and J gave up 6 bases, with 20 bases separating them. The CDR3 covers 14 residues.

This clone was seen just once. The chain has TRBV7-9 and TRBJ2-3; tentative D call: TRBD1 (6 bases). V gave up 5 bases and J gave up 2 bases, with 11 bases separating them. The germline gives CDR1 SEHNR, CDR2 FQNEAQ (reference sequence). The CDR3 totals 14 residues. CDR3 in DNA: TGTGCCAGCAGCGAACAGGGCCTCACAGATACGCAGTATTTT. Translating it yields CASSEQGLTDTQYF.

The J gene is TRBJ2-3, the V gene TRBV10-2, with a possible D match to TRBD2 (6 bases). Germline loops: CDR1 WSHSY, CDR2 SAAADI. CDR3 size: 14 residues. The V and J ends lost 6 bases and 2 bases respectively, with 12 bases between them. The CDR3 DNA is TGCGCCAGCAGGCCCGCGGGGAACACAGATACGCAGTATTTT. This encodes CASRPAGNTDTQYF.

The CDR3 loop reads CASSHLSGDSTDTQYF. CDR3 DNA sequence: TGTGCCAGCAGCCACCTGAGCGGGGATAGCACAGATACGCAGTATTTT. The V call is TRBV3-1 (or the pseudogene TRBV3-2), the J call TRBJ2-3, with 7 bases fitting TRBD2. There are 16 residues in the CDR3. Per the germline V gene, CDR1 is LGHDT and CDR2 is YNNKEL (reference sequence). V lost 3 bases and J lost 0; bases outside the gene matches: 6.

This clone was detected a few times. This CDR3 reads CASSLAAGVGTEAFF. CDR3 nucleotide sequence: TGTGCCAGCAGCTTAGCGGCCGGGGTGGGTACTGAAGCTTTCTTT. The V call is TRBV7-9, the J call TRBJ1-1; no definite D call. With 0 bases removed from V and 5 bases from J, the gap between germline ends came to 13 bases. The germline gives CDR1 SEHNR, CDR2 FQNEAQ (reference sequence). The CDR3 runs to 15 residues.

V and J are TRBV6-5 and TRBJ1-2, with D hard to call. The CDR3 is made up of 15 amino acids. Germline CDR1 and CDR2: MNHEY and SVGAGI. Trimming cost V 0 bases and J 4 bases, with 12 bases left between them. This chain's CDR3 is CASSYSIRSTYGYTF. The CDR3 DNA follows: TGTGCCAGCAGTTACTCGATCAGGTCGACCTATGGCTACACCTTC.

The chain has TRBV6-5 and TRBJ1-2; D is ambiguous. The germline V gene encodes CDR1 MNHEY and CDR2 SVGAGI. CDR3 length: 13 residues. Trimming removed 0 bases from V and 8 bases from J, with 10 bases in between. The CDR3 protein is CASSYSFRGGYTF. For the CDR3, the DNA is TGTGCCAGCAGTTACTCCTTCCGAGGAGGCTACACCTTC.

V and J are TRBV29-1 and TRBJ2-2; D unclear. The CDR3 contains 14 residues. V was cut by 4 bases and J by 0 bases, with 9 bases left in between. CDR1 and CDR2 from the germline V gene are SQVTM and ANQGSEA. CDR3 in DNA: TGCAGCGTTGCCTCTTATTCGAACACCGGGGAGCTGTTTTTT. It yields the protein CSVASYSNTGELFF.

The chain is built from TRBV7-8 and TRBJ2-5; D is perhaps TRBD1 (5 bases). From germline, CDR1 is SGHVS and CDR2 FQNEAQ. This CDR3 comprises 14 residues. V was shortened by 2 bases and J by 2 bases, with 9 bases between the two germline ends. The CDR3 sequence is CASSLYRRQETQYF. The DNA for the CDR3 is TGTGCCAGCAGCTTATACAGGCGACAAGAGACCCAGTACTTC. Full variable domain (missing parts from reference TRBV7-8 and TRBJ2-5): GAGVSQSPRYKVAKRGQDVALRCDPISGHVSLFWYQQALGQGPEFLTYFQNEAQLDKSGLPSDRFFAERPEGSVSTLKIQRTQQEDSAVYLCASSLYRRQETQYFGPGTRLLVL.

V and J are TRBV11-3 and TRBJ2-1, with TRBD2 identical over 11 bases. V was pared by 9 bases and J by 6 bases, with 10 bases of the junction left unmatched. The germline V gene has CDR1 SGHNT and CDR2 YENEEA. The CDR3 has 15 residues. The CDR3 nucleotides are TGTGCCAGGAGCCAGACTAGCGGGGCACCCAATGAGCAGTTCTTC. Protein: CARSQTSGAPNEQFF. Full variable domain (missing parts from reference TRBV11-3 and TRBJ2-1): EAGVVQSPRYKIIEKKQPVAFWCNPISGHNTLYWYLQNLGQGPELLIRYENEEAVDDSQLPKDRFSAERLKGVDSTLKIQPAELGDSAVYLCARSQTSGAPNEQFFGPGTRLTVL.

V is TRBV19 and J is TRBJ2-5, with 9 bases aligning to TRBD2. This CDR3 spans 17 amino acids. The V and J ends lost 6 bases and 5 bases, in that order; junction bases with no gene match: 16. Germline V CDR1 and CDR2: LNHDA, SQIVND (reference sequence). CDR3 protein: CASSPPPLAGVRETQYF. The CDR3 DNA sequence: TGTGCCAGTAGCCCGCCGCCCTTAGCGGGAGTTCGGGAGACCCAGTACTTC.

A note on this clone: The junction departs from the called germline gene at one end, perhaps through a read error. The chain links TRBV5-8 to TRBJ2-1, with D maybe TRBD1 (6 bases). The CDR3 totals 12 residues. Germline V gives CDR1 SGHTS, CDR2 YDEGEE. CDR3 nucleotides: TGTGCCAGCAGCCTACTTGGGGGCGAGCGGTTCTTC. Translating gives CASSLLGGERFF.

The J gene is TRBJ2-7, the V gene TRBV6-2 or TRBV6-3, with TRBD2 matching over 8 bases. Per germline, CDR1 MNHEY and CDR2 SVGEGT. V was clipped by 3 bases and J by 3 bases; unmatched bases: 4. The CDR3 runs 14 residues. This CDR3 is CASSYFGRGYEQYF. The CDR3 DNA reads TGTGCCAGCAGTTATTTCGGGAGGGGCTACGAGCAGTACTTC.

This chain connects TRBV24-1 to TRBJ2-5, with D maybe TRBD1 (6 bases). CDR1 and CDR2 (germline): KGHDR, SFDVKD. The CDR3 is 13 residues long. V dropped 5 bases and J dropped 5 bases, with 11 bases sitting between them. For the CDR3, the DNA is TGTGCCACCAGTGTTGGGGGCAGGGAGACCCAGTACTTC. This sequence encodes CATSVGGRETQYF.

This chain connects TRBV2 to TRBJ2-3; D gene ambiguous. Looked up from germline, CDR1 is SNHLY and CDR2 is FYNNEI. This CDR3 comprises 13 residues. V was trimmed by 6 bases and J by 0 bases, leaving 7 bases between them. The CDR3: CASRETSTDTQYF. CDR3 bases: TGTGCCAGCAGAGAAACTAGCACAGATACGCAGTATTTT.

V usage is TRBV10-3 and J usage is TRBJ2-3, with 12 bases matching TRBD2. The V and J ends lost 7 bases and 0 bases, in that order; junction bases with no gene match: 11. Germline lookup yields CDR1 ENHRY and CDR2 SYGVKD. This CDR3 contains 18 residues. CDR3 nucleotides: TGTGCCATCACCCAAAGGCTAGCGGGAGGGTCTAGCACAGATACGCAGTATTTT. It translates to CAITQRLAGGSSTDTQYF.

The chain employs TRBV6-5 and TRBJ1-3, with TRBD1 identical over 7 bases. The CDR3 has 14 residues. V lost 8 bases to trimming and J lost 4 bases; unmatched junction nucleotides: 8. CDR1 is MNHEY and CDR2 is SVGAGI in the germline V gene. CDR3: CASLTGDVGNTIYF. CDR3 DNA sequence: TGTGCCAGCCTTACAGGGGATGTCGGAAACACCATATATTTT.

The CDR3 DNA reads TGTGCCAGCAGCCCTACAGGGGTTGGGACTGAAGCTTTCTTT. This sequence encodes CASSPTGVGTEAFF. The chain is built from TRBV28 and TRBJ1-1, with 7 bases matching TRBD1. Germline-derived CDR1 and CDR2 are MDHEN and SYDVKM. The CDR3 is 14 residues long. The J segment lost 5 bases and the V segment lost 6 bases, leaving 9 bases of the junction unmatched.

CDR3 in amino acids: CASKEGNYEQYF. The CDR3 bases are TGTGCCAGCAAGGAGGGGAATTACGAGCAGTACTTC. This sequence joins TRBV6-6 and TRBJ2-7, with TRBD2 as a possible D gene (6 bases). The CDR3 extends over 12 amino acids. The V gene lost 7 bases and the J gene lost 4 bases, with 11 bases spanning the gap. Germline V lookup: CDR1 MNHNY, CDR2 SVGAGI (reference sequence).

V is TRBV2 and J is TRBJ2-1; D call uncertain. The CDR3 spans 15 residues. Trimming took off 1 base at V and 4 bases at J, with 11 bases between the two ends. Germline CDR1 is SNHLY and CDR2 is FYNNEI. CDR3 amino acids: CASSEGQFDYNEQFF. The CDR3 bases are TGTGCCAGCAGTGAAGGACAATTCGATTACAATGAGCAGTTCTTC.

This clone was detected once. This sequence joins TRBV6-2 or TRBV6-3 and TRBJ1-6; D gene uncertain. CDR3 size: 14 residues. Trimming stripped 5 bases from V and 9 bases from J, with 14 bases between. Germline CDR1 and CDR2: MNHEY and SVGEGT. CDR3 amino acids: CASSTPNPVSPLHF. The CDR3 bases are TGTGCCAGCAGTACCCCAAACCCGGTTTCACCCCTCCACTTT.

The gene calls are TRBV19 and TRBJ1-2, with 7 bases identical to TRBD1. V was pared by 7 bases and J by 0 bases, with 5 bases of the junction left unmatched. Germline V gene lookup returns CDR1 LNHDA and CDR2 SQIVND (reference sequence). The CDR3 totals 14 residues. CDR3 coding DNA: TGTGCCAGTAAGGACAGGCAACCTAACTATGGCTACACCTTC. This codes for CASKDRQPNYGYTF.

The V and J genes are TRBV11-2 and TRBJ2-7; 11 nucleotides align to TRBD1. In germline, CDR1 is SGHAT, CDR2 FQNNGV. With 3 bases clipped from V and 5 bases from J, the junction kept 12 bases outside the gene matches. This CDR3 is built from 17 residues. The CDR3 coding sequence is TGTGCCAGCAGCTTTTTCCTTTCCGGGACAGGGGGGGACGAGCAGTACTTC. Amino acid sequence: CASSFFLSGTGGDEQYF.

The chain couples TRBV30 to TRBJ1-6; tentatively, D is TRBD1 (6 bases). The CDR3 sequence is 17 residues long. Germline-derived CDR1 and CDR2 are GTSNPN and SVGIG (reference sequence). Trimming pared 4 bases from V and 0 bases from J, leaving 16 bases between. CDR3 residues: CAWTGDTGSSYNSPLHF. The CDR3 DNA reads TGTGCCTGGACCGGGGATACAGGGAGCTCCTATAATTCACCCCTCCACTTT.

J is TRBJ2-1 and V is TRBV5-6; tentatively, D is TRBD1 (5 bases). The CDR3 loop spans 13 amino acids. The germline V gene encodes CDR1 SGHDT and CDR2 YYEEEE. The V end lost 0 bases, the J end lost 7 bases, and 8 bases lay between the germline ends. Here the CDR3 reads CASSLGQLNEQFF. For the CDR3, the DNA is TGTGCCAGCAGCTTGGGACAGTTGAATGAGCAGTTCTTC. The full variable domain, in which reference TRBV5-6 and TRBJ2-1 provide the parts outside the CDR3, is DAGVTQSPTHLIKTRGQQVTLRCSPKSGHDTVSWYQQALGQGPQFIFQYYEEEERQRGNFPDRFSGHQFPNYSSELNVNALLLGDSALYLCASSLGQLNEQFFGPGTRLTVL.